These 29 T cell receptor beta chains share one sample of origin, sequenced in a study of T cell responses to AZD1222 COVID-19 vaccine. TCRdb's copy holds only in-frame clones and misses some; the assay was immunoSEQ multiplex PCR. The sample yields 200,000 or so clones, 90% to 95% seen once. This sample comprised peripheral blood, obtained on day 0 of MenACWY control vaccination. These receptors were obtained from an adult in good health.

This chain joins TRBV5-1 and TRBJ2-1, with D perhaps being TRBD1 or TRBD2 (7 bases each). Germline V gene lookup returns CDR1 SGHRS and CDR2 YFSETQ. The CDR3 sequence is 14 residues long. V was trimmed by 4 bases and J by 7 bases, leaving 15 bases between them. CDR3 sequence reads: CASSPPQGGNEQFF. CDR3 in DNA: TGCGCCAGCAGCCCCCCGCAGGGGGGGAATGAGCAGTTCTTC.

This rearrangement joins TRBV5-4 to TRBJ1-3; D is perhaps TRBD1 (5 bases). Per the germline V gene, CDR1 is SGHNT and CDR2 is YYREEE (reference sequence). V gave up 3 bases and J gave up 0 bases, with 16 bases separating them. This CDR3 comprises 17 residues. CDR3 bases: TGTGCCAGCAGCTCGGACAATAGAGCCACCTCTGGAAACACCATATATTTT. Translation gives CASSSDNRATSGNTIYF.

Points on this clone: Other nucleotide sequences from this sample produce the same CDR3. The chain combines TRBV5-1 with TRBJ1-5; 8 nucleotides match TRBD1. The germline V gene has CDR1 SGHRS and CDR2 YFSETQ. After removal of 0 bases from V and 6 bases from J, the junction contained 2 bases not matched to a gene. The CDR3 is made up of 14 amino acids. The CDR3 DNA is TGCGCCAGCAGCTTGGGTGGGACAGGTCAGCCCCAGCATTTT. As protein: CASSLGGTGQPQHF.

This chain uses TRBV7-3 with TRBJ1-4, with D possibly TRBD1 on 6 matching bases. The CDR3 contains 19 residues. Germline CDR1 is SGHTA and CDR2 is FQGTGA. Trimming removed 2 bases at V and 4 bases at J, with 23 bases between. CDR3 DNA: TGTGCCAGCAGCTTAGCACCAGGACAGACCAAGAAGATTAATGAAAAACTGTTTTTT. Translating gives CASSLAPGQTKKINEKLFF.

The chain has TRBV28 and TRBJ1-2; maybe TRBD1 (6 bases). V gave up 6 bases and J gave up 7 bases, with 15 bases separating them. Germline V gene data show CDR1 as MDHEN and CDR2 as SYDVKM. There are 13 residues in the CDR3. The CDR3 sequence is CASRLTGGPGYTF. CDR3 coding DNA: TGTGCCAGCAGACTGACGGGGGGCCCTGGCTACACCTTC.

J is TRBJ1-1 and V is TRBV5-1; D may be TRBD1 (5 bases). In germline, CDR1 is SGHRS, CDR2 YFSETQ. The CDR3 has 16 amino acids. V was shortened by 5 bases and J by 1 base, with 18 bases between the two germline ends. CDR3 sequence: CASSSAAGRWNTEAFF. The CDR3 bases are TGCGCCAGCAGTTCTGCGGCAGGGAGGTGGAACACTGAAGCTTTCTTT. The full variable domain, completed using reference TRBV5-1 and TRBJ1-1, is KAGVTQTPRYLIKTRGQQVTLSCSPISGHRSVSWYQQTPGQGLQFLFEYFSETQRNKGNFPGRFSGRQFSNSRSEMNVSTLELGDSALYLCASSSAAGRWNTEAFFGQGTRLTVV.

This clone appeared a single time. The chain has TRBV7-2 and TRBJ1-1; D is possibly TRBD1 (5 bases). Germline V lookup: CDR1 SGHTA, CDR2 FQGNSA. The CDR3 covers 12 residues. Trimming stripped 5 bases from V and 12 bases from J, with 16 bases between. In nucleotides, the CDR3 is TGTGCCAGCAGCCTTGACAGTCTTGAGACTTTCTTT. Protein product: CASSLDSLETFF.

The chain is built from TRBV10-3 and TRBJ2-3; 10 nucleotides match TRBD2. The CDR3 runs to 14 residues. J gave up 1 base and V 5 bases, and 0 bases lay outside the gene matches. From germline, CDR1 is ENHRY and CDR2 SYGVKD. CDR3 nucleotides: TGTGCCATCAGTACTAGCGGGGGCACAGATACGCAGTATTTT. Translating it yields CAISTSGGTDTQYF.

The rearrangement links TRBV28 to TRBJ2-1; 9 bases map to TRBD1. There are 17 residues in the CDR3. Losses at the gene ends were 7 bases for V and 5 bases for J; bases not matched to a gene: 15. Germline CDR1 MDHEN, CDR2 SYDVKM. Written as DNA, the CDR3 is TGTGCCAGCAACCAGGACAGGGGAAGGGGTTGGAACAATGAGCAGTTCTTC. It is translated as CASNQDRGRGWNNEQFF.

This chain joins TRBV6-4 and TRBJ1-1, with TRBD1 matching over 7 bases. The germline CDR1 and CDR2 sequences are MRHNA and SNTAGT. The CDR3 runs 13 residues. Trimming at V came to 5 bases and at J to 4 bases, leaving 4 bases not matched to a gene. CDR3 region: CASSMAGGTEAFF. The CDR3 coding sequence is TGTGCCAGCAGTATGGCAGGGGGCACTGAAGCTTTCTTT.

This clone was found once. The rearrangement joins TRBV28 to TRBJ1-2, with D perhaps matching TRBD1 (6 bases). CDR1 and CDR2 (germline): MDHEN, SYDVKM. Trimming stripped 10 bases from V and 6 bases from J, with 18 bases between. The CDR3 is 13 amino acids. For the CDR3, the DNA is TGTGCCACCCGTGGGGGCAAACTGGATGGCTACACCTTC. Its protein product is CATRGGKLDGYTF.

V gene TRBV3-1 (or the pseudogene TRBV3-2) combines with J gene TRBJ1-2, with D possibly being TRBD1 (6 bases). The CDR3 runs to 14 residues. The V end was cut by 2 bases, the J end by 6 bases, with 13 bases between. Germline loops: CDR1 LGHDT, CDR2 YNNKEL (reference sequence). The CDR3 region has the DNA TGTGCCAGCAGCCAAAAAGGGGGGTGGAATGGCTACACCTTC. Amino acid sequence: CASSQKGGWNGYTF.

This clone was detected a few times. The rearrangement uses TRBV5-1 and TRBJ1-6; D call uncertain. The CDR3 extends over 15 amino acids. V was trimmed by 2 bases and J by 5 bases, leaving 11 bases between them. Germline loops: CDR1 SGHRS, CDR2 YFSETQ. The CDR3, as DNA: TGCGCCAGCAGCTTCCGGGCAGTAGATAATTCACCCCTCCACTTT. This encodes CASSFRAVDNSPLHF.

Here the CDR3 reads CAWSGPGQGSYGYTF. In DNA, the CDR3 is TGTGCCTGGAGTGGCCCGGGACAGGGGTCCTATGGCTACACCTTC. The genes are TRBV30 and TRBJ1-2, with 10 bases matching TRBD1. Germline CDR1 is GTSNPN and CDR2 is SVGIG (reference sequence). V was clipped by 1 base and J by 4 bases; unmatched bases: 6. The CDR3 spans 15 residues.

The chain is built from TRBV6-5 and TRBJ2-7; D unresolved. CDR3 length equals 13 residues. Trimming took 5 bases from V and 1 from J, leaving 9 bases between them. Germline loops: CDR1 MNHEY, CDR2 SVGAGI. The CDR3 spells CASSTTVSYEQYF. CDR3 DNA: TGTGCCAGCAGTACGACGGTATCCTACGAGCAGTACTTC.

The CDR3 is CASSRDYYGYTF. The CDR3 bases are TGTGCCAGCAGCCGCGACTACTATGGCTACACCTTC. The chain carries TRBV7-8 and TRBJ1-2, with D unclear. Trimming removed 5 bases from V and 3 bases from J, with 7 bases in between. CDR1 SGHVS and CDR2 FQNEAQ come from the germline V gene. This CDR3 comprises 12 residues.

This chain connects TRBV6-5 to TRBJ2-3; no clear D. The CDR3 covers 15 residues. V lost 8 bases and J lost 2, with 17 bases in between. From germline, CDR1 is MNHEY and CDR2 SVGAGI. CDR3 bases: TGTGCCAGCTCCACCCCTCGAAGATCCACAGATACGCAGTATTTT. It is translated as CASSTPRRSTDTQYF.

J is TRBJ1-2 and V is TRBV6-4; D may be TRBD1 (5 bases). V lost 2 bases and J lost 6, with 10 bases in between. The CDR3 consists of 13 residues. CDR1 is MRHNA, CDR2 SNTAGT, per germline. The CDR3 DNA sequence: TGTGCCAGCAGTGACCTCCCGGGGGATGGCTACACCTTC. Translation: CASSDLPGDGYTF.

The rearrangement joins TRBV5-1 to TRBJ1-1; 9 bases are shared with TRBD1. The germline gives CDR1 SGHRS, CDR2 YFSETQ. Trimming took 3 bases from V and 3 from J; bases not matched to a gene: 6. CDR3 length: 15 residues. The chain's CDR3 is CASSSSGTGHTEAFF. The CDR3 coding sequence is TGCGCCAGCAGCTCGTCCGGGACAGGGCACACTGAAGCTTTCTTT.

The V and J genes are TRBV12-3 or TRBV12-4 and TRBJ1-4; no clear D gene. V was shortened by 3 bases and J by 7 bases, with 9 bases between the two germline ends. This CDR3 has 13 amino acids. The CDR3 reads CASSFRGSEKLFF. The CDR3 nucleotides are TGTGCCAGCAGTTTCCGGGGAAGTGAAAAACTGTTTTTT.

The chain links TRBV5-8 to TRBJ1-6, with unresolved D. Looked up from germline, CDR1 is SGHTS and CDR2 is YDEGEE. The CDR3 spans 13 residues. V was trimmed by 7 bases and J by 7 bases, leaving 12 bases between them. DNA for the CDR3: TGTGCCAGCCACCATTTCAGGAATTCACCCCTCCACTTT. It yields the protein CASHHFRNSPLHF.

This rearrangement joins TRBV4-2 to TRBJ2-5; 11 bases are shared with TRBD2. The CDR3 has 16 amino acids. The V gene end was trimmed by 1 base and the J gene end by 3 bases; junction bases not matched to a gene: 4. Germline V CDR1 and CDR2: LGHNA, YNFKEQ. The CDR3: CASSQVLAGGKETQYF. For the CDR3, the DNA is TGTGCCAGCAGCCAAGTGCTAGCGGGGGGCAAAGAGACCCAGTACTTC.

This clone has only one observation. CDR3 amino acids: CASSPGANQPQHF. The CDR3 DNA reads as TGTGCCAGCAGTCCAGGGGCCAATCAGCCCCAGCATTTT. This chain connects TRBV7-2 to TRBJ1-5; a weak D match, TRBD1 (6 bases). Germline V gene lookup returns CDR1 SGHTA and CDR2 FQGNSA. V gave up 6 bases and J gave up 3 bases, with 9 bases separating them. The CDR3 runs to 13 residues.

The chain carries TRBV18 and TRBJ1-1; D might be TRBD1 (6 bases). The CDR3 runs 16 residues. Germline loops: CDR1 KGHSH, CDR2 LQKENI. V was cut by 1 base and J by 4 bases, with 16 bases left in between. Here the CDR3 DNA reads TGTGCCAGCTCACCACGGCAGGGGTTAAGAGGCACTGAAGCTTTCTTT. It encodes CASSPRQGLRGTEAFF.

The chain carries TRBV9 and TRBJ1-1, with 7 bases aligning to TRBD1. This CDR3 contains 16 residues. V gave up 4 bases and J gave up 3 bases; unmatched junction bases: 12. Germline CDR1 is SGDLS and CDR2 is YYNGEE. The CDR3 coding sequence is TGTGCCAGCAGCCCTGACAGGGCGAGATCTTACACTGAAGCTTTCTTT. Its protein product is CASSPDRARSYTEAFF.

The chain uses TRBV19 and TRBJ1-1; 9 positions match TRBD1. The CDR3 extends over 13 amino acids. CDR1 and CDR2 (germline): LNHDA, SQIVND (reference sequence). V lost 8 bases, J lost 0 bases, and 1 base stayed unmatched. The CDR3 DNA follows: TGTGCCAGTGGACAGGGGATGAACACTGAAGCTTTCTTT. Its protein is CASGQGMNTEAFF. Looking up the rest from reference TRBV19 and TRBJ1-1 gives the full variable domain: DGGITQSPKYLFRKEGQNVTLSCEQNLNHDAMYWYRQDPGQGLRLIYYSQIVNDFQKGDIAEGYSVSREKKESFPLTVTSAQKNPTAFYLCASGQGMNTEAFFGQGTRLTVV.

The V and J genes are TRBV7-8 and TRBJ2-2, with D uncertain. Per the germline V gene, CDR1 is SGHVS and CDR2 is FQNEAQ. V dropped 5 bases and J dropped 1 base, with 14 bases sitting between them. The CDR3 sequence is 16 residues long. CDR3 nucleotide sequence: TGTGCCAGCAGCCCCCAACCACGCCTGAACACCGGGGAGCTGTTTTTT. Translation gives CASSPQPRLNTGELFF.

This sequence joins TRBV6-4 and TRBJ1-1, with 7 bases matching TRBD1. Germline values: CDR1 MRHNA, CDR2 SNTAGT. Trimming cost V 9 bases and J 7 bases; bases outside gene matches: 8. The length of the CDR3 is 12 residues. The CDR3 sequence: CASKNTGVEAFF. In DNA form, the CDR3 reads TGTGCCAGTAAAAATACAGGGGTTGAAGCTTTCTTT.

The rearrangement links TRBV12-3 or TRBV12-4 to TRBJ2-7; a weak D match, TRBD1 (5 bases). V shed 3 bases and J shed 5 bases, with 11 bases lying between them. CDR3 length equals 13 residues. This CDR3 is CASSLGQLDEQYF. The CDR3 DNA reads as TGTGCCAGCAGTTTGGGGCAACTTGACGAGCAGTACTTC.